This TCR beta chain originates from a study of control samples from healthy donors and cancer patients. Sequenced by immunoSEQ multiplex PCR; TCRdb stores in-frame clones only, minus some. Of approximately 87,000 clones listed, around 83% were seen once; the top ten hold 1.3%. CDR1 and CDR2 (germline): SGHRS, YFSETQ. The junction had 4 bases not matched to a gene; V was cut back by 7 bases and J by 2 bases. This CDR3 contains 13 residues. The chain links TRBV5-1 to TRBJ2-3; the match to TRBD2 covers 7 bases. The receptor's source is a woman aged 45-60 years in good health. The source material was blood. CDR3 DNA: TGCGCCAGCTCCAGCGGGGACACAGATACGCAGTATTTT. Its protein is CASSSGDTDTQYF.